Presented here are 23 T cell receptor beta chains from one specimen sequenced in a study of shared clonotypes between healthy human individuals. Sequencing used immunoSEQ multiplex PCR; TCRdb keeps in-frame clones, though not all of them. The table records millions of clones, approximately 90% of them present only once. What was sequenced was naive CD4+ T cells sorted from blood. The subset: CD45RA+ positively selected. The receptor set was obtained from a man between 18 and 35 years old in good health.

This chain joins TRBV7-9 and TRBJ2-1; TRBD2 aligns across 14 bases. The CDR3 contains 14 residues. Looked up from germline, CDR1 is SEHNR and CDR2 is FQNEAQ (reference sequence). V was clipped by 3 bases and J by 15 bases; unmatched bases: 7. CDR3 coding DNA: TGTGCCAGCAGCTTCCCGGGACTAGCGGGAGAAGGGTTCTTC. This sequence encodes CASSFPGLAGEGFF.

As for this clone: A junction boundary mismatches the germline segment, possibly from a read error. The DNA of the CDR3 is TGTGCCAGCAGTCCCGGGACAGAAAGAAACGCCATATATTTT. Translation gives CASSPGTERNAIYF. The chain employs TRBV6-5 and TRBJ1-3, with 7 bases identical to TRBD1. This CDR3 contains 14 residues. Germline V lookup: CDR1 MNHEY, CDR2 SVGAGI.

The V gene is TRBV5-6, the J gene TRBJ2-7; 9 bases match TRBD1. CDR1 is SGHDT and CDR2 is YYEEEE in the germline V gene. V trimming: 1 base; J trimming: 6 bases; junction bases outside the gene matches: 8. The CDR3 is made up of 15 amino acids. CDR3 protein: CASSLRGQGVGEQYF. In nucleotides, the CDR3 is TGTGCCAGCAGCTTGCGGGGACAGGGAGTAGGCGAGCAGTACTTC.

This clone has a single count. This chain links TRBV7-9 with TRBJ1-2; D is unresolved. The CDR3 length is 15 residues. From germline, CDR1 is SEHNR and CDR2 FQNEAQ (reference sequence). The ends were cut back, 5 bases at V and 6 bases at J, with 19 bases in the middle. The CDR3 DNA reads as TGTGCCAGCAGCCTCCGGGCCTCAATTCCCAATGGCTACACCTTC. Translation gives CASSLRASIPNGYTF. Drawing the rest from reference TRBV7-9 and TRBJ1-2, the complete variable domain is DTGVSQNPRHKITKRGQNVTFRCDPISEHNRLYWYRQTLGQGPEFLTYFQNEAQLEKSRLLSDRFSAERPKGSFSTLEIQRTEQGDSAMYLCASSLRASIPNGYTFGSGTRLTVV.

This rearrangement joins TRBV6-5 to TRBJ2-7, with a weak D call TRBD2 (7 bases). Germline V gene sequence: CDR1 MNHEY, CDR2 SVGAGI. Trimming took 4 bases from V and 4 from J, leaving 20 bases between them. The CDR3 covers 16 residues. CDR3 sequence (DNA): TGTGCCAGCAGTTCCTTACCAGGGGAGGGACCTTACGAGCAGTACTTC. It encodes CASSSLPGEGPYEQYF.

J is TRBJ2-7 and V is TRBV19; D unresolved. This CDR3 is 13 amino acids long. V lost 3 bases, J lost 0 bases, and 6 bases lay in between. Germline values: CDR1 LNHDA, CDR2 SQIVND (reference sequence). The DNA of the CDR3 is TGTGCCAGTAGTATCGCATTCTCCTACGAGCAGTACTTC. Protein: CASSIAFSYEQYF.

The chain recombines TRBV7-3 with TRBJ1-6, with TRBD1 matching 10 bases. The CDR3 consists of 14 residues. V was pared by 3 bases and J by 9 bases, with 2 bases of the junction left unmatched. Germline V gene data show CDR1 as SGHTA and CDR2 as FQGTGA. Here the CDR3 reads CASSFRDRGSPLHF. In DNA, the CDR3 is TGTGCCAGCAGCTTCCGGGACAGGGGTTCACCCCTCCACTTT.

The chain carries TRBV5-4 and TRBJ1-1; D not certain. The CDR3 sequence is 15 residues long. CDR1 and CDR2 (germline): SGHNT, YYREEE (reference sequence). Deletions cut 0 bases from V and 0 bases from J, with 9 bases between. The CDR3 nucleotides read TGTGCCAGCAGCTTGGTGGCGGGAATGAACACTGAAGCTTTCTTT. It encodes CASSLVAGMNTEAFF. The full variable domain, completed using reference TRBV5-4 and TRBJ1-1, is ETGVTQSPTHLIKTRGQQVTLRCSSQSGHNTVSWYQQALGQGPQFIFQYYREEENGRGNFPPRFSGLQFPNYSSELNVNALELDDSALYLCASSLVAGMNTEAFFGQGTRLTVV.

The chain links TRBV9 to TRBJ2-1; 7 nucleotides line up with TRBD2. Germline CDR1 reads SGDLS; CDR2 reads YYNGEE. J gave up 0 bases and V 3 bases, and 9 bases lay outside the gene matches. The CDR3 length is 17 residues. The CDR3 protein is CASSARASGPSYNEQFF. CDR3 DNA sequence: TGTGCCAGCAGCGCGCGGGCTAGCGGACCCTCCTACAATGAGCAGTTCTTC.

Comments on this clone: In the same sample, other DNA sequences code for this CDR3. The CDR3 DNA follows: TGTGCCAGCAGTGAAAGGTCAGCGAACACCGGGGAGCTGTTTTTT. Residues: CASSERSANTGELFF. The chain links TRBV6-1 to TRBJ2-2, with no clear D. V lost 2 bases and J 0 bases, leaving 7 bases between the germline ends. The germline V gene encodes CDR1 MNHNS and CDR2 SASEGT. The CDR3 contains 15 residues.

The gene calls are TRBV6-5 and TRBJ2-7; 11 bases fit TRBD2. V gave up 2 bases and J gave up 2 bases; unmatched junction bases: 5. This CDR3 is 16 amino acids long. Germline V gene data show CDR1 as MNHEY and CDR2 as SVGAGI. The CDR3, as DNA: TGTGCCAGCAGTTACCGTGCTAGCGGGGGGCCCTACGAGCAGTACTTC. Residues: CASSYRASGGPYEQYF.

With regard to this clone: The sample holds other DNA sequences that translate to the same CDR3. The CDR3 reads CASSLALANTGELFF. In nucleotides, the CDR3 is TGCGCCAGCAGCTTGGCCTTGGCCAACACCGGGGAGCTGTTTTTT. The rearrangement uses TRBV5-1 and TRBJ2-2; D remains ambiguous. The V end was cut by 0 bases, the J end by 2 bases, with 8 bases between. Per the germline V gene, CDR1 is SGHRS and CDR2 is YFSETQ. The CDR3 is 15 residues long.

This chain connects TRBV6-1 to TRBJ2-7; 10 nucleotides line up with TRBD2. CDR3 length equals 13 residues. Germline trimming cut 5 bases from V and 2 bases from J; bases unmatched to any gene: 0. Germline CDR1 MNHNS, CDR2 SASEGT. The CDR3 protein is CASSSGRAYEQYF. In DNA form, the CDR3 reads TGTGCCAGCAGTAGCGGGAGGGCCTACGAGCAGTACTTC.

This chain connects TRBV18 to TRBJ1-2, with 9 bases aligning to TRBD1. With 1 base clipped from V and 2 bases from J, the junction kept 11 bases outside the gene matches. CDR3 length equals 18 residues. Per germline, CDR1 KGHSH and CDR2 LQKENI. This CDR3 is CASSPLSPTGTGNYGYTF. The CDR3, as DNA: TGTGCCAGCTCACCACTCTCCCCCACCGGGACAGGGAACTATGGCTACACCTTC.

The rearrangement joins TRBV2 to TRBJ1-4; D remains ambiguous. The CDR3 extends over 16 amino acids. Trimming took off 4 bases at V and 1 base at J, with 13 bases between the two ends. Germline assignment: CDR1 SNHLY and CDR2 FYNNEI. CDR3 region: CASSGLNARTNEKLFF. CDR3 sequence (DNA): TGTGCCAGCAGTGGCCTAAACGCGCGAACTAATGAAAAACTGTTTTTT.

This chain joins TRBV11-2 and TRBJ2-7; TRBD1 aligns across 7 bases. V lost 3 bases and J lost 2; bases outside the gene matches: 4. The CDR3 is 14 residues long. Germline CDR1 is SGHAT and CDR2 is FQNNGV. The CDR3 reads CASSFHRGTYEQYF. CDR3 nucleotide sequence: TGTGCCAGCAGCTTCCACAGGGGCACCTACGAGCAGTACTTC.

The gene calls are TRBV19 and TRBJ1-1; possible D gene TRBD1, 5 bases. The germline V gene encodes CDR1 LNHDA and CDR2 SQIVND (reference sequence). The CDR3 spans 14 residues. V was shortened by 3 bases and J by 3 bases, with 11 bases between the two germline ends. CDR3 loop: CASSILAGYTEAFF. The CDR3 region has the DNA TGTGCCAGTAGTATCTTGGCAGGGTACACTGAAGCTTTCTTT. Full variable domain (remainder filled in from reference TRBV19 and TRBJ1-1): DGGITQSPKYLFRKEGQNVTLSCEQNLNHDAMYWYRQDPGQGLRLIYYSQIVNDFQKGDIAEGYSVSREKKESFPLTVTSAQKNPTAFYLCASSILAGYTEAFFGQGTRLTVV.

The V gene is TRBV6-1, the J gene TRBJ2-7; 9 nucleotides match TRBD1. Per the germline V gene, CDR1 is MNHNS and CDR2 is SASEGT. V lost 6 bases and J lost 4; bases outside the gene matches: 7. The CDR3 sequence is 14 residues long. CDR3 nucleotide sequence: TGTGCCAGCAGCAGAGGACAGGGGAATTACGAGCAGTACTTC. Translated: CASSRGQGNYEQYF.

The chain joins TRBV7-2 to TRBJ2-3; tentatively, D is TRBD1 (5 bases). The CDR3 consists of 15 residues. In germline, CDR1 is SGHTA, CDR2 FQGNSA. The V gene lost 1 base and the J gene lost 2 bases, with 10 bases spanning the gap. The CDR3 sequence: CASSLVARVTDTQYF. The CDR3 DNA sequence: TGTGCCAGCAGCTTAGTGGCCAGGGTCACAGATACGCAGTATTTT.

The chain couples TRBV7-2 to TRBJ2-2, with TRBD2 matching 7 bases. Germline V gene data show CDR1 as SGHTA and CDR2 as FQGNSA. CDR3 size: 16 residues. Trimming removed 2 bases from V and 3 bases from J; junction bases left unmatched: 6. DNA for the CDR3: TGTGCCAGCAGCTTATCGTCTAGCGGAGACACCGGGGAGCTGTTTTTT. Translating it yields CASSLSSSGDTGELFF.

The chain couples TRBV6-6 to TRBJ2-5; TRBD1 matches at 7 bases. The CDR3 is 13 residues long. After removal of 7 bases from V and 5 bases from J, the junction contained 7 bases not matched to a gene. From germline, CDR1 is MNHNY and CDR2 SVGAGI (reference sequence). This CDR3 reads CASTQTGKETQYF. Written as DNA, the CDR3 is TGTGCCAGCACCCAGACAGGGAAGGAGACCCAGTACTTC.

The table lists this clone with a count of one. The chain is built from TRBV5-4 and TRBJ1-2; D is undetermined. V lost 2 bases to trimming and J lost 8 bases, with 7 bases between them. Germline V gene data show CDR1 as SGHNT and CDR2 as YYREEE (reference sequence). CDR3 length equals 11 residues. The CDR3 protein is CASSFESGYTF. CDR3 DNA sequence: TGTGCCAGCAGCTTTGAATCGGGCTACACCTTC. Using reference TRBV5-4 and TRBJ1-2 for the parts outside the CDR3, the full variable domain is ETGVTQSPTHLIKTRGQQVTLRCSSQSGHNTVSWYQQALGQGPQFIFQYYREEENGRGNFPPRFSGLQFPNYSSELNVNALELDDSALYLCASSFESGYTFGSGTRLTVV.

The chain recombines TRBV7-9 with TRBJ1-2, with 8 positions matching TRBD1. This CDR3 comprises 15 residues. Germline-derived CDR1 and CDR2 are SEHNR and FQNEAQ (reference sequence). The trim removed 5 bases at V and 0 bases at J, leaving 5 bases unmatched. The CDR3: CASSRRQGTNYGYTF. The CDR3, as DNA: TGTGCCAGCAGCCGGCGACAGGGGACTAACTATGGCTACACCTTC.